This T cell receptor beta chain was captured in a study of vaccination and CD4 T cells after COVID-19. Study summary: Post-vaccination specimens were collected at a median of approximately 66 days following dose two (range 14 to 241). Overlapping spike peptides of SARS-CoV-2, HCoV-NL63, HCoV-OC43 and HCoV-229E were used, and cells were stimulated with them.

The V end lost 4 bases, the J end lost 4 bases, and 16 bases lay between the germline ends. This CDR3 comprises 15 residues. The Oncomine TCR Beta short-read assay was applied to DNA of cultured CD4+ T cells. TCRdb re-called the PCR reads with MiXCR, one entry per CDR3 protein. The profile shows about 8,500 distinct CDR3 sequences, approximately 48% of them singletons. Note on this clonotype: Its antigen is currently unknown.

Treatment meaning: roughly 10-day PBMC culture with coronavirus spike peptide pools or control peptides (ViraFEST assay). Source material: CD4+ T cells from blood, cultured in vitro. The source of this sequence is a human donor who had recovered from COVID-19. This chain links TRBV12-3 or TRBV12-4 with TRBJ1-2; the D gene is possibly TRBD1 (6 bases). The CDR3 nucleotides are TGTGCCAGCAGTTACCCTGGGGGCCGGGGCTATGGCTACACCTTC. Translation: CASSYPGGRGYGYTF.